These 7 T cell receptor beta chains were sequenced from one sample in a study of response to subunit inactivated influenza vaccine. TCRdb reanalysed the RT-PCR reads using MiXCR and keeps one entry per CDR3 protein. The profile shows roughly 790,000 distinct CDR3 sequences, around 20% of them singletons. The specimen comprised PBMCs from blood, sampled about 5 days after vaccination. All receptors come from a man between 50 and 59 years old who received an inactivated influenza vaccine.

The rearrangement uses TRBV20-1 and TRBJ2-1, with D tentatively TRBD1 or TRBD2 (6 bases each). The CDR3 totals 18 residues. Germline V gene sequence: CDR1 DFQATT, CDR2 SNEGSKA (reference sequence). V lost 3 bases and J 4 bases, leaving 25 bases between the germline ends. The CDR3 DNA is TGCAGTGCTAGTAGGGGGTGGTTTCGGGGGCTAGCATACAATGAGCAGTTCTTC. Its protein product is CSASRGWFRGLAYNEQFF.

This clonotype has more than one count but fewer than ten. This chain joins TRBV7-3 and TRBJ2-3; 7 nucleotides align to TRBD1. CDR1 and CDR2 (germline): SGHTA, FQGTGA. V shed 6 bases and J 6 bases; nucleotides not matched to a gene: 9. This CDR3 is built from 14 residues. Written as DNA, the CDR3 is TGTGCCAGCAGTCAGGGACAGCCCCAGGATACGCAGTATTTT. Translating it yields CASSQGQPQDTQYF.

The J gene is TRBJ2-7, the V gene TRBV20-1, with unresolved D. V lost 3 bases and J lost 1, with 10 bases in between. The CDR3 consists of 13 residues. Germline CDR1 DFQATT, CDR2 SNEGSKA (reference sequence). The CDR3 nucleotides are TGCAGTGCTAGTCCGCCGTATTCCTACGAGCAGTACTTC. It codes for CSASPPYSYEQYF.

The rearrangement links TRBV27 to TRBJ2-7; 7 nucleotides align to TRBD2. The CDR3 length is 16 residues. V trimming: 5 bases; J trimming: 0 bases; junction bases outside the gene matches: 10. Per the germline V gene, CDR1 is MNHEY and CDR2 is SMNVEV (reference sequence). As DNA, the CDR3 is TGTGCCAGCAGTATAAGGGAGGGCCGGAACTCCTACGAGCAGTACTTC. Translated: CASSIREGRNSYEQYF.

The CDR3 is CASSDDRGLGYTF. The DNA for the CDR3 is TGTGCCAGCAGTGACGACAGGGGGCTGGGCTACACCTTC. The V and J genes are TRBV28 and TRBJ1-2; 10 nucleotides align to TRBD1. Germline CDR1 is MDHEN and CDR2 is SYDVKM. With V trimmed by 5 bases and J by 8 bases, 5 bases remained unmatched. This CDR3 is 13 amino acids long.

This clonotype was detected many times. The genes are TRBV12-3 or TRBV12-4 and TRBJ1-5, with a tentative D call TRBD1 (6 bases). CDR3 size: 17 residues. The germline V and J ends were trimmed by 4 bases and 8 bases, with 24 bases remaining between them. The CDR3 DNA sequence: TGTGCCAGCAGTTCCCTCCCCACGGGGCGGGGGCCTGAGCCCCAGCATTTT. Protein sequence: CASSSLPTGRGPEPQHF.

There are a few counts of this clonotype. The chain joins TRBV12-3 or TRBV12-4 to TRBJ1-1, with D possibly TRBD1 on 6 matching bases. V was cut by 6 bases and J by 2 bases, with 13 bases left in between. The CDR3 extends over 14 amino acids. The chain's CDR3 is CASSPARGNTEAFF. The CDR3, as DNA: TGTGCCAGCAGCCCCGCCAGGGGAAACACTGAAGCTTTCTTT.